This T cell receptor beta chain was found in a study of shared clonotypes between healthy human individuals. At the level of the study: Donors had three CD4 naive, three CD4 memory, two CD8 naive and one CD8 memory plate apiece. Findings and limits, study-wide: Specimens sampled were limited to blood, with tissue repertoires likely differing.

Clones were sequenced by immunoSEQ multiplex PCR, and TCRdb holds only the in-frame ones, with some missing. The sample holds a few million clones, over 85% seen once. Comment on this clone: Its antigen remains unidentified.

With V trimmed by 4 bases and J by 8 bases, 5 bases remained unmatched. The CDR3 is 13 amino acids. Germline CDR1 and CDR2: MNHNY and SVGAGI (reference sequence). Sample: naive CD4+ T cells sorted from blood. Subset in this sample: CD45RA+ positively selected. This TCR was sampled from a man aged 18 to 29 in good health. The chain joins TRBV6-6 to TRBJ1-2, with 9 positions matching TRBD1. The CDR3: CASSLQGARGYTF. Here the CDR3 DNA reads TGTGCCAGCAGTTTACAGGGGGCGCGAGGCTACACCTTC.